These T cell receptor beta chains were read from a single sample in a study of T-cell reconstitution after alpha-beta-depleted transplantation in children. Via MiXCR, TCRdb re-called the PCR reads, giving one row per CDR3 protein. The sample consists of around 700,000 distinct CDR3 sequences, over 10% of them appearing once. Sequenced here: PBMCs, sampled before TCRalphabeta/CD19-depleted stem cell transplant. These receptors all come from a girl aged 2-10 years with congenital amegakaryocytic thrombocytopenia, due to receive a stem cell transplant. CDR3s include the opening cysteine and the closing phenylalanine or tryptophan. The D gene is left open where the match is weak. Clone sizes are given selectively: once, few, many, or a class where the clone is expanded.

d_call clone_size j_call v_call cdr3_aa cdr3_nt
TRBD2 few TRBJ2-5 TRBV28 CASSSPSGRAYQETQYF TGTGCCAGCAGTTCCCCTAGCGGGAGGGCCTACCAAGAGACCCAGTACTTC
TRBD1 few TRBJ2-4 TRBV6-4 CASRGTGSKNIQYF TGTGCCAGCAGGGGGACAGGGTCCAAAAACATTCAGTACTTC
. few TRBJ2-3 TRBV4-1 CASSQEGVPPDTQYF TGCGCCAGCAGCCAAGAGGGCGTCCCGCCAGATACGCAGTATTTT
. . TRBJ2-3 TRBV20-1 CSVQRTDTQYF TGCAGTGTCCAACGCACAGATACGCAGTATTTT
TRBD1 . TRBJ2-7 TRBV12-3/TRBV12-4 CASSLRRTGSEQYF TGTGCCAGCAGTTTACGGAGGACAGGGAGCGAGCAGTACTTC
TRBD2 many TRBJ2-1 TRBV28 CASWSGASGSVYNEQFF TGTGCCAGCTGGAGCGGGGCTAGCGGGAGTGTGTACAATGAGCAGTTCTTC
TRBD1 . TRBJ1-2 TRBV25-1 CASSDLGGQGRDGYTF TGTGCCAGCAGTGATTTAGGAGGACAGGGTCGGGATGGCTACACCTTC
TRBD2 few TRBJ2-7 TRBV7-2 CATQGPSGNLLLHEQYF TGTGCTACACAAGGGCCCAGCGGGAACCTCCTTCTCCACGAGCAGTACTTC
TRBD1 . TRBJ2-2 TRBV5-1 CASSLVQGVGELFF TGCGCCAGCAGCTTGGTACAGGGGGTCGGGGAGCTGTTTTTT
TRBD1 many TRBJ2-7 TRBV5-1 CASSLGQGYYEQYF TGCGCCAGCAGCTTGGGACAGGGTTACTACGAGCAGTACTTC
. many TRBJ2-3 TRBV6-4 CASSEELDTSTDTQYF TGTGCCAGCAGTGAGGAATTGGACACTAGCACAGATACGCAGTATTTT
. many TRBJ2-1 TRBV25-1 CASSESGLFRIEQFF TGTGCCAGCAGTGAATCTGGACTATTTAGGATTGAGCAGTTCTTC
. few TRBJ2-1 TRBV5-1 CASSGSRIGNEQFF TGCGCCAGCAGCGGATCTAGAATCGGCAATGAGCAGTTCTTC
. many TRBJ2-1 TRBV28 CASSPDRPGQFF TGTGCCAGCAGTCCCGACCGGCCTGGGCAGTTCTTC
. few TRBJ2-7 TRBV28 CASWDRYEQYF TGTGCCAGCTGGGATCGCTACGAGCAGTACTTC
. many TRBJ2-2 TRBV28 CASSFWSSTGELFF TGTGCCAGCAGTTTTTGGAGCAGCACCGGGGAGCTGTTTTTT
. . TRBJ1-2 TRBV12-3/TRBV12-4 CASSSLYGDTF TGTGCCAGCAGTTCCCTTTATGGCGACACCTTC
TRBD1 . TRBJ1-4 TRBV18 CASSPPVSQGFEKLFF TGTGCCAGCTCACCACCAGTCTCACAGGGGTTTGAAAAACTGTTTTTT
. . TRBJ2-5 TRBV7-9 CASSLASFGQETQYF TGTGCCAGCAGCTTAGCCTCTTTCGGCCAAGAGACCCAGTACTTC